This T cell receptor beta chain was recovered during a study of human T cells and chemical hapten exposure. Turning to the study itself: For the roughly 23-week duration of the study, patients were given weekly doses of diphenylcyclopropenone on the scalp. Patch tests containing 0.01% DPC, applied to the upper back, were read at 6 days.

As handled by the study authors: Ranging from roughly 23,224 to 700,000, TCR counts per sample had a median value of 95,638. TCRdb re-called the RACE reads through MiXCR, storing one row per CDR3 protein. The V and J calls shown here were made by TCRdb, not taken from the authors' results. Of more than 50,000 distinct CDR3 sequences in the sample, about 7% were seen once. The CDR3 runs to 15 residues. V lost 8 bases, J lost 1 base, and 19 bases lay in between. Germline V gives CDR1 SQVTM, CDR2 ANQGSEA. This clonotype has a single count. A read error is possible here, since a much larger clone lies one base away. Time point in this sample: pre-sensitization, week 0. Sample treatment: therapeutic diphenylcyclopropenone sensitization with weekly scalp DPC. Prior to application of each patch test, blood was drawn.

The sequence was obtained from a woman aged 30 to 39 with alopecia areata. Some clones in this sample may be carry-over from other donors' samples. Material: whole blood, obtained in connection with sensitization to the hapten diphenylcyclopropenone (DPC). V gene TRBV29-1 combines with J gene TRBJ2-3; D remains unclear. The CDR3 sequence: CSYRLVNSRTDTQYF. In DNA, the CDR3 is TGCAGCTATCGCCTCGTTAACTCTCGCACAGATACGCAGTATTTT.